Listed here is a single T cell receptor (beta chain). The antigen this receptor binds is unknown. Base qualities are missing; no much larger clone stands one base away. Genomic DNA was extracted from sorted cells for sequencing of the TCRbeta CDR3 region. The immunoSEQ Assay was used to sequence the TCRbeta CDR3 regions. Sourced from immuneACCESS, this table was stored by TCRdb with only in-frame sequences that have V and J called. A share of the clones is absent; for the studies checked, an unresolved V gene accounts for under half, and the remainder has no known explanation. A total of about 62,000 clones appear in this sample, 85% of them only once. The top ten clones comprise over 3.5% of the sample. The trial excluded patients who had a history of autoimmune disease or who were on systemic immunosuppression. Peripheral blood for TCR sequencing was drawn from every dose cohort at baseline, at cycle 4 day 1 and at cycle 7 day 1. Samples were obtained from an open-label, multicenter, first-in-human phase I dose-escalation trial of ivuxolimab. The trial enrolled adults with locally advanced or metastatic head and neck squamous cell, hepatocellular, melanoma or renal cell carcinoma. Before TCR sequencing, CD4+ and CD8+ T cells were separately sorted from peripheral blood.

The sample is drawn from a study of OX40 agonist ivuxolimab in advanced cancers. Notes on the research overall: Ivuxolimab was an agonistic, fully human IgG2 monoclonal antibody directed against OX40 (CD134), a costimulatory receptor. Intravenous ivuxolimab was administered to patients every 2 weeks at six dose levels: 0.01, 0.1, 0.3, 1.5, 3 and 10 mg/kg. Of the roughly 51 patients in dose escalation, some 20 had hepatocellular carcinoma, around 15 had melanoma, 9 had renal cell carcinoma and 9 had head and neck cancer. In the dose-escalation cohort, approximately 82% of patients were male, and the mean age was roughly 56 years with a range of roughly 20 to 80. Prior anti-PD-1, anti-PD-L1 or anti-CTLA-4 therapy was permitted, and less than 45% of dose-escalation patients had received checkpoint inhibitors. Three dose-escalation patients achieved partial responses, one with hepatocellular carcinoma and two with cutaneous melanoma. Peripheral TCRbeta sequencing was intended to test whether TCR sequence diversity was altered and clonal T-cell expansion was caused by ivuxolimab. The paper covers the monotherapy dose-escalation part of the phase I ivuxolimab trial, which included N of about 50 patients. The paper as a whole reports these results and caveats: At doses from 0.1 to 3.0 mg/kg, clonal expansion was seen in both CD4+ and CD8+ blood T cells between baseline and week 6. Low levels of normalized T-cell clonal expansion were also seen in some nonresponding patients. The antigen specificity of the clonally expanded peripheral T cells was not determined. After ivuxolimab, CD8+ T cells had more expanded clones than CD4+ T cells on average. In the 0.1-3.0 mg/kg groups, partial responders had among the lowest normalized peripheral clonal expansion, particularly in CD8+ T cells.

CDR1 and CDR2 are read off the germline V gene (reference sequence) as MNHEY and SMNVEV. Taken from cysteine to phenylalanine, the CDR3 has 14 residues. Kept here is only the CDR3 DNA, which spans 42 bases and is read in frame from base 1. Trimming costs V 1 base and J 8 bases, and their ends lie 15 bases apart. This specimen was CD4+ or CD8+ T cells sorted from blood, taken in a trial of the OX40 agonist ivuxolimab. This chain joins TRBV27 to TRBJ2-7, with a weak D call of TRBD1 (6 bases match). This sequence originates from an adult with an advanced solid tumor such as melanoma, head and neck, liver or kidney cancer. The CDR3 reads as follows: CASSLFGTFSKQYF. The DNA sequence follows: TGTGCCAGCAGTTTATTCGGGACATTCAGCAAGCAGTACTTC.